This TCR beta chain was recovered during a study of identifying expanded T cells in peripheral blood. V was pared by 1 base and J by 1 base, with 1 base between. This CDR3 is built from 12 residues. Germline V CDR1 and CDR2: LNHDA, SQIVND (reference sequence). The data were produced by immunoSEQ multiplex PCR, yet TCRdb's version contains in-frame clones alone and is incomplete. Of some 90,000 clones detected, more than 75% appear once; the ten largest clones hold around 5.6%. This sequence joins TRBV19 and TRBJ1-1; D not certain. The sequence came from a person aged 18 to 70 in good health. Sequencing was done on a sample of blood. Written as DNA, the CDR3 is TGTGCCAGTAGTATAGGGAACACTGAAGCTTTCTTT. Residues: CASSIGNTEAFF. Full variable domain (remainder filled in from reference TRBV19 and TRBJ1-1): DGGITQSPKYLFRKEGQNVTLSCEQNLNHDAMYWYRQDPGQGLRLIYYSQIVNDFQKGDIAEGYSVSREKKESFPLTVTSAQKNPTAFYLCASSIGNTEAFFGQGTRLTVV.